This T cell receptor (beta chain) was retrieved from a study of blood T cells in healthy people across ages. A remark on this clonotype: Its antigen is as yet unknown.

Study-wide findings and caveats: Samples with more naive T cells showed higher observed beta diversity.

The CDR3 loop spans 14 amino acids. V was trimmed by 4 bases and J by 8 bases, leaving 18 bases between them. The germline CDR1 and CDR2 sequences are SGDLS and YYNGEE. The sample providers were healthy Caucasian people from Russia, aged about 6 to 100. Alongside a J-beta primer mix, a sample-barcoded 5' primer served in a second PCR lasting 7 to 11 cycles. Unique molecular identifiers of 12 random nucleotides labeled each cDNA. One entry per CDR3 protein results from TCRdb running MiXCR on the 5' RACE reads. The sample lists some 1 million distinct CDR3 sequences, over 35% occurring once. Material: blood. The TCR sequence derives from a woman aged 55 to 70 in good health. The chain employs TRBV9 and TRBJ1-2, with D possibly matching TRBD1 (6 bases). This CDR3 is CASSPQQGSGGYTF. The CDR3 region has the DNA TGTGCCAGCAGCCCACAACAGGGATCTGGCGGCTACACCTTC.